These T cell receptor beta chains were read from a single sample in a study of cytomegalovirus exposure and HLA in healthy donors. TCRdb's copy holds only in-frame clones and misses some; the assay was immunoSEQ multiplex PCR. The profile shows 300,000 to 450,000 clones, roughly 89% of them singletons. Material: PBMCs. All receptors derive from a woman aged 18-30 years in good health and CMV-seronegative. Both conserved end residues are part of each CDR3. D genes are given only for firm matches. Not all rows give a size; the values are once, few, many and, for expanded clones, a class.

v_call	clone_size	j_call	d_call	cdr3_aa	cdr3_nt
TRBV5-4	NA	TRBJ2-3	TRBD2	CASSIAGHTDTQYF	TGTGCCAGCAGTATAGCGGGACACACAGATACGCAGTATTTT
TRBV4-1	NA	TRBJ1-3	NA	CASSQVGLSARSGNTIYF	TGCGCCAGCAGCCAAGTAGGCCTTAGTGCCAGGTCTGGAAACACCATATATTTT
TRBV7-8	NA	TRBJ2-1	TRBD2	CASSLASGGLAGNEQFF	TGTGCCAGCAGCTTAGCCTCGGGAGGCTTGGCGGGCAATGAGCAGTTCTTC
TRBV4-1	NA	TRBJ2-1	TRBD2	CASSQGVSGGGVYNEQFF	TGCGCCAGCAGCCAAGGGGTAAGCGGCGGGGGGGTCTACAATGAGCAGTTCTTC
TRBV28	once	TRBJ1-2	TRBD1	CAGGQGGLGGYTF	TGTGCCGGTGGACAGGGTGGGTTGGGTGGCTACACCTTC
TRBV5-1	NA	TRBJ2-2	TRBD2	CASSLTRLAEANTGELFF	TGCGCCAGCAGCCTAACGAGACTAGCGGAAGCGAACACCGGGGAGCTGTTTTTT
TRBV27	NA	TRBJ1-1	TRBD1	CASSLGGRGPRAFF	TGTGCCAGCAGCTTAGGTGGCAGGGGGCCTCGAGCTTTCTTT
TRBV6-1	NA	TRBJ2-1	TRBD2	CASSAVTSGFYNEQFF	TGTGCCAGCAGTGCAGTGACTAGCGGCTTTTACAATGAGCAGTTCTTC
TRBV7-8	NA	TRBJ1-4	TRBD1	CASSLTRQGARLTNEKLFF	TGTGCCAGCAGTCTCACCCGACAGGGGGCACGACTAACTAATGAAAAACTGTTTTTT
TRBV4-1	NA	TRBJ2-3	TRBD2	CASSHSGLAGGVGTDTQYF	TGCGCCAGCAGCCACTCAGGACTAGCGGGGGGAGTTGGTACAGATACGCAGTATTTT
TRBV2	NA	TRBJ2-7	TRBD2	CASTIYWTSGTYEQYF	TGTGCCAGCACCATATATTGGACTAGCGGAACCTACGAGCAGTACTTC
TRBV27	NA	TRBJ2-1	NA	CASSFSRGILNEQFF	TGTGCCAGCAGTTTCTCCCGGGGGATATTAAATGAGCAGTTCTTC
TRBV2	NA	TRBJ2-3	TRBD2	CASSDNLLAGATDTQYF	TGTGCCAGCAGTGACAACTTACTAGCGGGAGCGACAGATACGCAGTATTTT
TRBV5-1	NA	TRBJ2-3	TRBD1	CASSFTGAEDTQYF	TGCGCCAGCAGCTTTACAGGGGCGGAAGATACGCAGTATTTT
TRBV9	NA	TRBJ2-2	NA	CASSVGQVGPNTGELFF	TGTGCCAGCAGCGTAGGACAGGTCGGGCCGAACACCGGGGAGCTGTTTTTT
TRBV19	NA	TRBJ1-2	NA	CASSIPSTGVYGYTF	TGTGCCAGTAGTATACCCTCGACAGGCGTCTATGGCTACACCTTC
TRBV27	NA	TRBJ2-5	TRBD2	CASSPLGLAGDNQETQYF	TGTGCCAGCAGCCCCCTCGGGCTAGCGGGGGACAACCAAGAGACCCAGTACTTC
TRBV28	NA	TRBJ1-1	NA	CASSPRNTEAFF	TGTGCCAGCAGTCCTCGTAACACTGAAGCTTTCTTT
TRBV19	NA	TRBJ2-7	NA	CASRVGGSSYEQYF	TGTGCCAGTAGGGTCGGGGGATCGTCCTACGAGCAGTACTTC
TRBV10-1	NA	TRBJ2-1	NA	CASSYTGLSDNEQFF	TGCGCCAGCAGTTACACAGGGCTTTCGGACAATGAGCAGTTCTTC
TRBV7-9	NA	TRBJ1-2	TRBD1	CASSLGTGPSYGYTF	TGTGCCAGCAGCTTAGGGACAGGACCCTCCTATGGCTACACCTTC
TRBV11-2	NA	TRBJ2-5	NA	CASSFTGQETQYF	TGTGCCAGCAGCTTTACAGGCCAAGAGACCCAGTACTTC
TRBV2	NA	TRBJ1-4	NA	CASSPGSTNEKLFF	TGTGCCAGCAGTCCAGGGTCAACTAATGAAAAACTGTTTTTT
TRBV2	NA	TRBJ2-1	TRBD2	CASSASGESYNEQFF	TGTGCCAGCAGCGCTAGCGGGGAGTCCTACAATGAGCAGTTCTTC
TRBV6-1	NA	TRBJ2-3	TRBD2	CASSGSGIVADTQYF	TGTGCCAGCAGTGGAAGCGGGATCGTTGCAGATACGCAGTATTTT
TRBV2	NA	TRBJ1-1	NA	CASSEAGRATEAFF	TGTGCCAGCAGTGAAGCGGGCAGGGCCACTGAAGCTTTCTTT
TRBV27	NA	TRBJ2-1	TRBD2	CASSLSTGLAGGFAPEGNEQFF	TGTGCCAGCAGTTTATCGACGGGACTAGCGGGAGGTTTTGCCCCGGAGGGCAATGAGCAGTTCTTC
TRBV5-4	NA	TRBJ1-6	TRBD1	CASSPRTGDNSPLHF	TGTGCCAGCAGCCCGCGGACAGGGGATAATTCACCCCTCCACTTT
TRBV7-9	NA	TRBJ1-2	NA	CASSDTGRVRYGYTF	TGTGCCAGCAGCGACACAGGGAGAGTCCGCTATGGCTACACCTTC
TRBV5-4	NA	TRBJ2-2	NA	CASSFAGASAGELFF	TGTGCCAGCAGCTTCGCTGGTGCTAGTGCCGGGGAGCTGTTTTTT
TRBV4-1	NA	TRBJ2-1	TRBD2	CASSPGGGRFRFHEQFF	TGCGCCAGCAGCCCAGGCGGCGGGAGGTTTCGCTTCCATGAGCAGTTCTTC
TRBV7-9	NA	TRBJ2-5	TRBD2	CASSLTKVGGETQYF	TGTGCCAGCAGCTTAACCAAAGTGGGGGGGGAGACCCAGTACTTC
TRBV6-1	NA	TRBJ2-2	TRBD2	CASKSGGDTGELFF	TGTGCCAGCAAAAGCGGGGGGGACACCGGGGAGCTGTTTTTT
TRBV11-2	NA	TRBJ1-3	NA	CASSSRNRELTGNTIYF	TGTGCCAGCAGCTCCCGTAACAGGGAACTCACTGGAAACACCATATATTTT
TRBV7-9	NA	TRBJ1-4	NA	CASSQGATNEKLFF	TGTGCCAGCAGTCAGGGTGCAACTAATGAAAAACTGTTTTTT
TRBV6-5	NA	TRBJ1-5	TRBD1	CASSRDRGGQPQHF	TGTGCCAGCAGTCGGGACAGGGGGGGTCAGCCCCAGCATTTT
TRBV4-1	NA	TRBJ2-2	TRBD1	CASSPPGQGAGELFF	TGCGCCAGCAGCCCTCCGGGACAGGGGGCCGGGGAGCTGTTTTTT
TRBV6-5	NA	TRBJ2-3	NA	CASSFPMTSTDTQYF	TGTGCCAGCAGTTTCCCAATGACAAGCACAGATACGCAGTATTTT
TRBV4-2	NA	TRBJ2-5	NA	CASSSERGGPRETQYF	TGTGCCAGCAGCTCCGAGAGGGGGGGGCCCCGGGAGACCCAGTACTTC
TRBV6-1	few	TRBJ2-7	TRBD2	CASSPLAGAMDEQYF	TGTGCCAGCAGTCCCTTAGCGGGAGCGATGGACGAGCAGTACTTC
TRBV20-1	NA	TRBJ2-7	NA	CSASTYEQYF	TGCAGTGCTAGCACCTACGAGCAGTACTTC
TRBV6-5	NA	TRBJ2-1	NA	CASSYSRYNEQFF	TGTGCCAGCAGTTACTCGAGGTACAATGAGCAGTTCTTC
TRBV27	NA	TRBJ2-3	TRBD2	CTSSLNLLAGQHF	TGTACCAGCAGTTTAAATTTACTAGCGGGGCAACATTTT
TRBV18	NA	TRBJ2-2	TRBD1	CASSARTGGTGELFF	TGTGCCAGCTCAGCTCGGACAGGTGGCACCGGGGAGCTGTTTTTT
TRBV9	NA	TRBJ2-7	TRBD1	CASSGGQGGGEQYF	TGTGCCAGCAGCGGGGGACAGGGAGGAGGCGAGCAGTACTTC
TRBV5-8	NA	TRBJ1-2	NA	CASSAAPPGHEDYGYTF	TGTGCCAGCAGCGCCGCTCCGCCGGGACACGAAGACTATGGCTACACCTTC
TRBV10-3	NA	TRBJ2-7	TRBD2	CAIRPGTSGGVYEQYF	TGTGCCATCAGACCTGGGACTAGCGGGGGGGTTTACGAGCAGTACTTC
TRBV28	NA	TRBJ1-5	TRBD1	CASRDRGAPQHF	TGTGCCAGCAGGGACAGGGGGGCGCCCCAGCATTTT